Listed here is a single TCR beta chain. Its specificity is not known. V gave up 4 bases and J gave up 7 bases, with 9 bases separating them. The CDR3 is made up of 11 amino acids. The V gene's germline CDR1 is SGHRS and CDR2 YFSETQ. The record originates from a study of T cell responses to AZD1222 COVID-19 vaccine. Points from the study as a whole: Dominant at 160-218 and 743-854, vaccine-associated CD4 TCRs also spanned spike.

The method was immunoSEQ multiplex PCR; TCRdb's version includes in-frame clones alone and lacks a portion of them. The data show 150,000 to 200,000 clones, 91% seen once. J is TRBJ2-7 and V is TRBV5-1; D is uncertain. This sequence originates from an adult in good health. The sequencing used peripheral blood, collected on day 0 of AZD1222 vaccination. In DNA, the CDR3 is TGCGCCAGCAGCGGCTTGCGAGAGCAGTACTTC. Translated: CASSGLREQYF. The whole variable domain, filled in from reference TRBV5-1 and TRBJ2-7, reads KAGVTQTPRYLIKTRGQQVTLSCSPISGHRSVSWYQQTPGQGLQFLFEYFSETQRNKGNFPGRFSGRQFSNSRSEMNVSTLELGDSALYLCASSGLREQYFGPGTRLTVT.